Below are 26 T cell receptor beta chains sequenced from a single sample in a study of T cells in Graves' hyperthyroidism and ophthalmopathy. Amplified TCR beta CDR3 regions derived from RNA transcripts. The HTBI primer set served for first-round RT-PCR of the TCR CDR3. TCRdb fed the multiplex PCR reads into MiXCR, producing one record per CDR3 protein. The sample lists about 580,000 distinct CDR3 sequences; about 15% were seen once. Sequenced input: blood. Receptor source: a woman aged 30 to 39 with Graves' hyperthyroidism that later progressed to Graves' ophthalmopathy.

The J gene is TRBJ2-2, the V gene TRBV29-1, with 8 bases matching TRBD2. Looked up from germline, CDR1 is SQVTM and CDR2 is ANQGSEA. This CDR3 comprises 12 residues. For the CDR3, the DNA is TGCACCGGTCGTGAGGCGGGAGGAGGGCTGTTTTTT. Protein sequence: CTGREAGGGLFF.

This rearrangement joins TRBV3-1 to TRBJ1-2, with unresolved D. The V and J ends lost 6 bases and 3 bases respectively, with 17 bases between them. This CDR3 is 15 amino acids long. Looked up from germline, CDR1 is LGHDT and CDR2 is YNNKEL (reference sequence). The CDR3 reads CASSEPRAVDYGYTF. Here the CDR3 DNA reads TGTGCCAGCAGTGAACCGAGGGCCGTGGACTATGGCTACACCTTC.

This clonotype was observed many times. The chain's CDR3 is CASSVGTSGSQETQYF. In DNA form, the CDR3 reads TGTGCCAGCAGTGTCGGGACTAGCGGGAGCCAAGAGACCCAGTACTTC. This chain uses TRBV25-1 with TRBJ2-5, with 14 bases matching TRBD2. The CDR3 loop spans 16 amino acids. V gave up 4 bases and J gave up 1 base; unmatched junction bases: 2. The germline gives CDR1 MGHDK, CDR2 SYGVNS.

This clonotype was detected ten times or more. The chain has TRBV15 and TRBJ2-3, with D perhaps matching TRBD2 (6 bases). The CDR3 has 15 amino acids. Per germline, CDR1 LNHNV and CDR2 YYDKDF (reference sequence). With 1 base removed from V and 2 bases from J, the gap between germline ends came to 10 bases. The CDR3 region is CATSRGGVTTDTQYF. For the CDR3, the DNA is TGTGCCACCAGCAGAGGCGGGGTTACCACAGATACGCAGTATTTT.

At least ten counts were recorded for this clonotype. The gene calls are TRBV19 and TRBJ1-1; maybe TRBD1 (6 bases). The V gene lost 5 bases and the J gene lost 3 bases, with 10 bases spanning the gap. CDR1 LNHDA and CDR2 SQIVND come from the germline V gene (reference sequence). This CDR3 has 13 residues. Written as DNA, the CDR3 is TGTGCCAGTAGTCTTCACAGGGACACTGAAGCTTTCTTT. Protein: CASSLHRDTEAFF.

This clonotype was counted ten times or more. CDR3 coding DNA: TGTGCCAGCAGCCTTGGACAGGGCTTAGGTCAGCCCCAGCATTTT. Translation gives CASSLGQGLGQPQHF. The rearrangement uses TRBV27 and TRBJ1-5; 8 nucleotides agree with TRBD1. The CDR3 covers 15 residues. V lost 6 bases to trimming and J lost 6 bases; unmatched junction nucleotides: 10. The germline V gene encodes CDR1 MNHEY and CDR2 SMNVEV (reference sequence).

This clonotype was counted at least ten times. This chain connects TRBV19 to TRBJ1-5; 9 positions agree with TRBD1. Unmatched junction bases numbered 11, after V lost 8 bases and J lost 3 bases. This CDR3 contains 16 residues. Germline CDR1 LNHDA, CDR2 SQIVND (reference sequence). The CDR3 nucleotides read TGTGCCAGTGTAGACAGGGGGTGGTACAACAATCAGCCCCAGCATTTT. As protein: CASVDRGWYNNQPQHF.

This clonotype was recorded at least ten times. CDR3 in DNA: TGCAGCGTCTTTGCCTACAATGAGCAGTTCTTC. It is translated as CSVFAYNEQFF. This chain joins TRBV29-1 and TRBJ2-1; D gene unclear. V lost 6 bases and J lost 2, with 5 bases in between. The germline gives CDR1 SQVTM, CDR2 ANQGSEA. The CDR3 is made up of 11 amino acids.

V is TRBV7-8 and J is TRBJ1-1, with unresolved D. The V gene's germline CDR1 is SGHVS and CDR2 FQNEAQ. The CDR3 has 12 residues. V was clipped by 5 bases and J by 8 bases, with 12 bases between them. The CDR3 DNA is TGTGCCAGCAGCCCGTGGAGGGAGGAAGCTTTCTTT. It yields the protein CASSPWREEAFF. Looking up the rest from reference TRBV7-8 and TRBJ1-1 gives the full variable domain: GAGVSQSPRYKVAKRGQDVALRCDPISGHVSLFWYQQALGQGPEFLTYFQNEAQLDKSGLPSDRFFAERPEGSVSTLKIQRTQQEDSAVYLCASSPWREEAFFGQGTRLTVV.

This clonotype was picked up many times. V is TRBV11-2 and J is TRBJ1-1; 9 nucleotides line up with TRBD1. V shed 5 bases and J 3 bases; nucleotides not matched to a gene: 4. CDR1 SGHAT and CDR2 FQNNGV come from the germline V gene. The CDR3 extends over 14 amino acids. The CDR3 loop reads CASSARQGDTEAFF. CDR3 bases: TGTGCCAGCAGCGCAAGACAGGGGGACACTGAAGCTTTCTTT.

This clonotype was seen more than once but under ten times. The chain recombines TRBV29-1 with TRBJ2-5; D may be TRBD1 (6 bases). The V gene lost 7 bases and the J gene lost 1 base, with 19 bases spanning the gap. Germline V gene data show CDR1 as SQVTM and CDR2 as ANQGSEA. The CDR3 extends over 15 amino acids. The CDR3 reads CSAPPRQAIQETQYF. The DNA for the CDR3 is TGCAGCGCCCCCCCCCGACAGGCCATCCAAGAGACCCAGTACTTC.

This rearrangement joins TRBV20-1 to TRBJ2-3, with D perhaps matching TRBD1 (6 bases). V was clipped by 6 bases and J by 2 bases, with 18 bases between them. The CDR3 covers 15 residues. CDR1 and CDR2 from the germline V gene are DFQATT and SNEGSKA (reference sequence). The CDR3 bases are TGCAGTGCCCCGCGACAGGACCCAGTCACAGATACGCAGTATTTT. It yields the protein CSAPRQDPVTDTQYF.

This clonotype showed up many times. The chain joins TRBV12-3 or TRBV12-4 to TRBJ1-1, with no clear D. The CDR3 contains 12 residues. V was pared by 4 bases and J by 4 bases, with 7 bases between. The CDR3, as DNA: TGTGCCAGCAGTTCGTCCTTCACTGAAGCTTTCTTT. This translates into CASSSSFTEAFF.

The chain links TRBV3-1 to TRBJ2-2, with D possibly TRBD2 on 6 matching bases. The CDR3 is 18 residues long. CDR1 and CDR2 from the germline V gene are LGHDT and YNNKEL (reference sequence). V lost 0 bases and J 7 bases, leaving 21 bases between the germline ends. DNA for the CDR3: TGTGCCAGCAGCCAAGAGAGGCGGAGGGCCGTGGAGGACGGGGAGCTGTTTTTT. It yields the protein CASSQERRRAVEDGELFF.

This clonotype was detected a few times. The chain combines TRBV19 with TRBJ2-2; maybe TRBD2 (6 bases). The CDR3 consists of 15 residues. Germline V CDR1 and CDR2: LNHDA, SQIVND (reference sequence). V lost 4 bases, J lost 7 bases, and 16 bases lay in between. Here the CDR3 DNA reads TGTGCCAGTAGTACCGATAGGAGGGGTGTCGGGGAGCTGTTTTTT. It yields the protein CASSTDRRGVGELFF.

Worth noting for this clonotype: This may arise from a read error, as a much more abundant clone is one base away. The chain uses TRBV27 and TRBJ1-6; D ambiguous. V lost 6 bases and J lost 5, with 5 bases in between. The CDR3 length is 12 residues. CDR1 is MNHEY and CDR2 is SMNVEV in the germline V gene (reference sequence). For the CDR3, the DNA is TGTGCCAGCAGACATGATAATTCACCCCTCCACTTT. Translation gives CASRHDNSPLHF.

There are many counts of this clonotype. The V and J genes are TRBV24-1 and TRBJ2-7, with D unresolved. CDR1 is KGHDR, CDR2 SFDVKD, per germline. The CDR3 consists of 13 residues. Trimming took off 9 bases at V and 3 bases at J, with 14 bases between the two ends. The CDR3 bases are TGTGCCACCCGAGCCGGGCAACACTACGAGCAGTACTTC. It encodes CATRAGQHYEQYF.

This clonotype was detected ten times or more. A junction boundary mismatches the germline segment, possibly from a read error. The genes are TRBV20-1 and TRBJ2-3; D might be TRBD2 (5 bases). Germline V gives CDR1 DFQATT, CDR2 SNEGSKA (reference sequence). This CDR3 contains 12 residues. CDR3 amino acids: CSAAAGTDTQCF. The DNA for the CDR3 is TGCAGTGCTGCCGCGGGCACAGATACTCAGTGTTTT.

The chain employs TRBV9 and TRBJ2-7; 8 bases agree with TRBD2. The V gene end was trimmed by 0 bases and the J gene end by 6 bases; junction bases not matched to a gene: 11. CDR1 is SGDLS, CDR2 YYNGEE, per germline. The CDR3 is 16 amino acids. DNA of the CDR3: TGTGCCAGCAGCGTAGGAGCGGCTAGCGGGTCAAGCGAGCAGTACTTC. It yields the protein CASSVGAASGSSEQYF.

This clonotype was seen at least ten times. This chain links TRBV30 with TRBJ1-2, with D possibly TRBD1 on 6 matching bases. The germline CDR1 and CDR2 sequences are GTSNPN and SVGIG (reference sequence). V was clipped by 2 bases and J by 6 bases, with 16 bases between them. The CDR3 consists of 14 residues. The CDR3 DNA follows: TGTGCCTGGAGTTCGACCGACAGGCCCAATGGCTACACCTTC. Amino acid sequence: CAWSSTDRPNGYTF. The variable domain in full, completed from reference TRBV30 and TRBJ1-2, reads SQTIHQWPATLVQPVGSPLSLECTVEGTSNPNLYWYRQAAGRGLQLLFYSVGIGQISSEVPQNLSASRPQDRQFILSSKKLLLSDSGFYLCAWSSTDRPNGYTFGSGTRLTVV.

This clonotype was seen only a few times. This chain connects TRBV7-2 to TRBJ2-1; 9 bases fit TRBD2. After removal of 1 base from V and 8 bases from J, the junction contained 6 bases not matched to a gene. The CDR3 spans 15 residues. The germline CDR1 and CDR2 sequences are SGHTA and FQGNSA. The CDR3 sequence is CASSLDAGGRDEQFF. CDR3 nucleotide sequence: TGTGCCAGCAGCTTAGACGCGGGAGGGCGCGATGAGCAGTTCTTC. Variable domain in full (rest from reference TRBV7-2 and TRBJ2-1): GAGVSQSPSNKVTEKGKDVELRCDPISGHTALYWYRQSLGQGLEFLIYFQGNSAPDKSGLPSDRFSAERTGGSVSTLTIQRTQQEDSAVYLCASSLDAGGRDEQFFGPGTRLTVL.

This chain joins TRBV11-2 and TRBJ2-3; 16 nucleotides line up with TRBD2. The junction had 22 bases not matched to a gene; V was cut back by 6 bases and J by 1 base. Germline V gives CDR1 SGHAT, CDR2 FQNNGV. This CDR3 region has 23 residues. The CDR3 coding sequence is TGTGCCAGCAGGGGAACCAGGGACTTGGGACTAGCGGGAGGGCATGAAGGCACAGATACGCAGTATTTT. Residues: CASRGTRDLGLAGGHEGTDTQYF. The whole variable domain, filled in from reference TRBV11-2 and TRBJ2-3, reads EAGVAQSPRYKIIEKRQSVAFWCNPISGHATLYWYQQILGQGPKLLIQFQNNGVVDDSQLPKDRFSAERLKGVDSTLKIQPAKLEDSAVYLCASRGTRDLGLAGGHEGTDTQYFGPGTRLTVL.

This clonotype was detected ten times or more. The DNA of the CDR3 is TGTGCCAGCATGAAGACAGGGAGTGGCACAGATACGCAGTATTTT. This encodes CASMKTGSGTDTQYF. The rearrangement joins TRBV27 to TRBJ2-3; TRBD1 matches 7 bases. This CDR3 has 15 residues. The J segment lost 1 base and the V segment lost 7 bases, leaving 8 bases of the junction unmatched. CDR1 is MNHEY and CDR2 is SMNVEV in the germline V gene (reference sequence).

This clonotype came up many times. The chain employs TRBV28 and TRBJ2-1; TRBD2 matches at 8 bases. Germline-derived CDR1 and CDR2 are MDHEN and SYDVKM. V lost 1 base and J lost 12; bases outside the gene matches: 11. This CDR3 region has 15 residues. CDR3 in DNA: TGTGCCAGCAGTTTATCCGGGAGGGCCGTCATCGTGCAGTTCTTC. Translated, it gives CASSLSGRAVIVQFF. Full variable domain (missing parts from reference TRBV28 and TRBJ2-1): DVKVTQSSRYLVKRTGEKVFLECVQDMDHENMFWYRQDPGLGLRLIYFSYDVKMKEKGDIPEGYSVSREKKERFSLILESASTNQTSMYLCASSLSGRAVIVQFFGPGTRLTVL.

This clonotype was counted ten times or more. CDR3 sequence (DNA): TGTGCCAGCAGCTGGACCACCGGGACAGGGGTCAACGAGCAGTACTTC. Its translation is CASSWTTGTGVNEQYF. The chain couples TRBV11-2 to TRBJ2-7, with 10 bases aligning to TRBD1. This CDR3 is 16 amino acids long. After removal of 4 bases from V and 5 bases from J, the junction contained 11 bases not matched to a gene. Germline lookup yields CDR1 SGHAT and CDR2 FQNNGV.

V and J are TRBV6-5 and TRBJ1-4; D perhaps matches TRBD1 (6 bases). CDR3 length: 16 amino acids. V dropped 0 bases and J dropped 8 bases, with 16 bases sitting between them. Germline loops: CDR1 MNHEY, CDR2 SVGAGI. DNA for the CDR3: TGTGCCAGCAGTTACTCGGGGCCAGGGGTGGCGGAAAAACTGTTTTTT. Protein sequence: CASSYSGPGVAEKLFF.